Shown below are 14 T cell receptor beta chains from a single sample sequenced in a study of cytomegalovirus exposure and HLA in healthy donors. The PCR contained 60 Vbeta and 13 Jbeta primers. Sequenced by immunoSEQ multiplex PCR; TCRdb stores in-frame clones only, minus some. The sample comprises 90,000 or so clones, 55% to 70% of which are singletons, and 5.5% to 6% rests with the top ten. The sample was PBMCs. The receptors were sampled from a boy younger than 18 in good health and CMV-seropositive.

The gene calls are TRBV5-1 and TRBJ2-1, with 11 bases lining up with TRBD2. The CDR3 contains 17 residues. V lost 3 bases to trimming and J lost 2 bases; unmatched junction nucleotides: 7. The germline gives CDR1 SGHRS, CDR2 YFSETQ. CDR3 coding DNA: TGCGCCAGCAGCTCGTCCCCGGGACTAGCGGCCTACAATGAGCAGTTCTTC. This sequence encodes CASSSSPGLAAYNEQFF. Looking up the rest from reference TRBV5-1 and TRBJ2-1 gives the full variable domain: KAGVTQTPRYLIKTRGQQVTLSCSPISGHRSVSWYQQTPGQGLQFLFEYFSETQRNKGNFPGRFSGRQFSNSRSEMNVSTLELGDSALYLCASSSSPGLAAYNEQFFGPGTRLTVL.

The chain carries TRBV27 and TRBJ2-7, with a weak D call TRBD2 (7 bases). Germline values: CDR1 MNHEY, CDR2 SMNVEV (reference sequence). This CDR3 has 16 residues. V was trimmed by 5 bases and J by 2 bases, leaving 19 bases between them. The CDR3 sequence is CASSHWGGRDPYEQYF. The CDR3, as DNA: TGTGCCAGCAGTCACTGGGGGGGGCGAGACCCCTACGAGCAGTACTTC.

This chain links TRBV4-2 with TRBJ2-5, with 7 bases identical to TRBD2. Trimming cost V 0 bases and J 1 base; bases outside gene matches: 5. CDR3 length: 16 residues. Germline V lookup: CDR1 LGHNA, CDR2 YNFKEQ. The CDR3 loop is CASSQDLRLAQETQYF. The CDR3 DNA reads TGTGCCAGCAGCCAAGATTTGAGACTAGCCCAAGAGACCCAGTACTTC.

DNA of the CDR3: TGTGCCAGCCCCCTATTGACAGGGCCGAACACTGAAGCTTTCTTT. Translated: CASPLLTGPNTEAFF. The rearrangement uses TRBV6-1 and TRBJ1-1; 7 bases are shared with TRBD1. Germline CDR1 and CDR2: MNHNS and SASEGT. The CDR3 contains 15 residues. The ends lost 8 bases at V and 1 base at J; junction bases unmatched: 10.

This rearrangement joins TRBV18 to TRBJ2-3, with D maybe TRBD1 (6 bases). The CDR3 is 14 amino acids. Trimming removed 2 bases at V and 4 bases at J, with 10 bases between. From germline, CDR1 is KGHSH and CDR2 LQKENI. CDR3 nucleotide sequence: TGTGCCAGCTCACCAAACAGGGCGGCAGATACGCAGTATTTT. As protein: CASSPNRAADTQYF.

The chain employs TRBV19 and TRBJ1-6; TRBD1 agrees at 10 bases. CDR1 is LNHDA, CDR2 SQIVND, per germline (reference sequence). Losses at the gene ends were 4 bases for V and 5 bases for J; bases not matched to a gene: 8. The length of the CDR3 is 17 residues. In DNA form, the CDR3 reads TGTGCCAGTAGTAGAGATGGGACAGGGGTGGATAATTCACCCCTCCACTTT. This encodes CASSRDGTGVDNSPLHF. Combining the CDR3 with reference TRBV19 and TRBJ1-6 gives the whole variable domain DGGITQSPKYLFRKEGQNVTLSCEQNLNHDAMYWYRQDPGQGLRLIYYSQIVNDFQKGDIAEGYSVSREKKESFPLTVTSAQKNPTAFYLCASSRDGTGVDNSPLHFGNGTRLTVT.

The rearrangement links TRBV30 to TRBJ2-7; maybe TRBD1 (5 bases). With 2 bases removed from V and 1 base from J, the gap between germline ends came to 18 bases. The CDR3 totals 16 residues. Germline-derived CDR1 and CDR2 are GTSNPN and SVGIG (reference sequence). The CDR3 sequence is CAWSYAEETVSYEQYF. CDR3 in DNA: TGTGCCTGGAGTTACGCCGAAGAGACAGTTTCCTACGAGCAGTACTTC.

V gene TRBV2 combines with J gene TRBJ1-1, with D possibly matching TRBD1 (5 bases). V lost 8 bases and J lost 0, with 7 bases in between. The CDR3 has 12 residues. Germline CDR1 and CDR2: SNHLY and FYNNEI. The CDR3 DNA reads TGTGCCAGCGGGGGGGTGAACACTGAAGCTTTCTTT. Protein product: CASGGVNTEAFF.

A remark on this clone: Other nucleotide sequences from this sample produce the same CDR3. This chain connects TRBV6-1 to TRBJ1-5; no definite D call. The V gene's germline CDR1 is MNHNS and CDR2 SASEGT. The germline V and J ends were trimmed by 5 bases and 3 bases, with 5 bases remaining between them. The CDR3 loop spans 12 amino acids. The CDR3 region is CASSLSNQPQHF. The CDR3 DNA follows: TGTGCCAGCAGTCTATCCAATCAGCCCCAGCATTTT.

This clone was counted once. Because the CDR3's place on the DNA is in doubt, the DNA is left out and the CDR3 is given as listed by TCRdb. The chain recombines TRBV12-2 with TRBJ2-1; the table's D gene call, TRBD2, was not cross checked with the DNA. TRBV12-2 is described as a pseudogene. The CDR3 is made up of 17 amino acids, end residues included. CDR3 sequence reads: CASRLPSWGEGSNEQFF.

Worth noting for this clone: At one end, the junction sequence differs from germline, possibly due to a read error. The gene calls are TRBV13 and TRBJ1-2; weak D call: TRBD1 (6 bases). This CDR3 is 12 amino acids long. Germline values: CDR1 PRHDT, CDR2 FYEKMQ (reference sequence). Written as DNA, the CDR3 is TGTGCCAGCAGCGAGGACAGATATGGCTACCCCTTC. Residues: CASSEDRYGYPF. The full variable domain, rest sourced from reference TRBV13 and TRBJ1-2, is AAGVIQSPRHLIKEKRETATLKCYPIPRHDTVYWYQQGPGQDPQFLISFYEKMQSDKGSIPDRFSAQQFSDYHSELNMSSLELGDSALYFCASSEDRYGYPFGSGTRLTVV.

This rearrangement joins TRBV29-1 to TRBJ2-7; tentative D call: TRBD1 (6 bases). Germline CDR1 is SQVTM and CDR2 is ANQGSEA. There are 11 residues in the CDR3. The ends were cut back, 6 bases at V and 6 bases at J, with 12 bases in the middle. The CDR3 spells CSVNRVGEQYF. In nucleotides, the CDR3 is TGCAGCGTGAACAGGGTAGGCGAGCAGTACTTC.

This chain uses TRBV2 with TRBJ1-5, with TRBD1 matching over 7 bases. This CDR3 is 17 amino acids long. With V trimmed by 2 bases and J by 0 bases, 7 bases remained unmatched. Germline assignment: CDR1 SNHLY and CDR2 FYNNEI. The CDR3 spells CASSEYRGFNSNQPQHF. CDR3 nucleotide sequence: TGTGCCAGCAGTGAATACAGGGGATTTAATAGCAATCAGCCCCAGCATTTT.

The gene calls are TRBV5-1 and TRBJ2-1; maybe TRBD1 (6 bases). The CDR3 spans 15 residues. Germline V lookup: CDR1 SGHRS, CDR2 YFSETQ. Deletions cut 2 bases from V and 12 bases from J, with 21 bases between. The CDR3 DNA reads as TGCGCCAGCAGCTTAGTATTAATAACAGGGAACGGGCAGTTCTTC. Amino acid sequence: CASSLVLITGNGQFF. The full variable domain, with the rest looked up from reference TRBV5-1 and TRBJ2-1, is KAGVTQTPRYLIKTRGQQVTLSCSPISGHRSVSWYQQTPGQGLQFLFEYFSETQRNKGNFPGRFSGRQFSNSRSEMNVSTLELGDSALYLCASSLVLITGNGQFFGPGTRLTVL.